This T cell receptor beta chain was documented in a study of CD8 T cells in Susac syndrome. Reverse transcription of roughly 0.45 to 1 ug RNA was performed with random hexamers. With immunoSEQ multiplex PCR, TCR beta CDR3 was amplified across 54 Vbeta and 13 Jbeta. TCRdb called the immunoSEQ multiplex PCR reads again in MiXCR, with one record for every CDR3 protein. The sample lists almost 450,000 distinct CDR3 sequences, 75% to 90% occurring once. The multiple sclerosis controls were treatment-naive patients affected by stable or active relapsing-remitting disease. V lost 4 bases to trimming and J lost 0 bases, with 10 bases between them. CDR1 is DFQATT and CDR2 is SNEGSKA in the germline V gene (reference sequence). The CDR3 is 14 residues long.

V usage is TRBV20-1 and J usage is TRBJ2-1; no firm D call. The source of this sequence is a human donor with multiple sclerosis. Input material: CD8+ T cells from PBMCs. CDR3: CSATRQFSYNEQFF. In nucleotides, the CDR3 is TGCAGTGCTACTAGGCAGTTCTCCTACAATGAGCAGTTCTTC.